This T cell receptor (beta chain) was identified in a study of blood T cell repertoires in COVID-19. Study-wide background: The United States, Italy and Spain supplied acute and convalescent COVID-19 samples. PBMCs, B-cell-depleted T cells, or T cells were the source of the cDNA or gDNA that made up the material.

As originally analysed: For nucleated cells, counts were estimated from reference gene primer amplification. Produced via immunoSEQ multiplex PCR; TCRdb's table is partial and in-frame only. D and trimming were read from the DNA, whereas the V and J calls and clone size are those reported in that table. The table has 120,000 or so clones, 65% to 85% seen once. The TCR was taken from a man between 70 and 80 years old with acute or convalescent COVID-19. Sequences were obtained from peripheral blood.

The CDR3 reads CASSDFGGHGYTF. The CDR3 nucleotides read TGTGCCAGCAGTGACTTCGGGGGGCATGGCTACACCTTC. The J gene is TRBJ1-2, the V gene TRBV6-4; a possible D gene is TRBD1 (6 bases). Per the germline V gene, CDR1 is MRHNA and CDR2 is SNTAGT. The CDR3 runs to 13 residues. Trimming removed 1 base at V and 6 bases at J, with 9 bases between.